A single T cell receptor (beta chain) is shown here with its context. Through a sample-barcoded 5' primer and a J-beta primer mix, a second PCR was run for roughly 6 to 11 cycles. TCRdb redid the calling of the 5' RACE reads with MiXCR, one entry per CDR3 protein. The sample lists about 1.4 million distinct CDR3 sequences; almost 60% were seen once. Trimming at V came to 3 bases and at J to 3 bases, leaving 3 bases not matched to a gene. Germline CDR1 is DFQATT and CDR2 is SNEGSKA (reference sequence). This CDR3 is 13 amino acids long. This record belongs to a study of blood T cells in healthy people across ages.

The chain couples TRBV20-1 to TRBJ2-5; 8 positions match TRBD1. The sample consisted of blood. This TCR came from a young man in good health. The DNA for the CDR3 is TGCAGTGCTAGGCCAGGGGGCGAAGAGACCCAGTACTTC. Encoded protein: CSARPGGEETQYF.